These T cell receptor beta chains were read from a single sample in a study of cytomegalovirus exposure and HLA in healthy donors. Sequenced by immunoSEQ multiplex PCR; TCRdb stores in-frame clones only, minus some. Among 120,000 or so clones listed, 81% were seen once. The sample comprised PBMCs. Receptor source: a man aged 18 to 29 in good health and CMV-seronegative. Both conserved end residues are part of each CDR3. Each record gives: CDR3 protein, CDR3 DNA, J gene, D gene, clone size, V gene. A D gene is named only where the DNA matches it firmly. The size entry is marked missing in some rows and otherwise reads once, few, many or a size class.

CASSSLGMLREQYF	TGTGCCAGCAGTTCCCTCGGAATGTTGCGGGAGCAGTACTTC	TRBJ2-7	NA	NA	TRBV6-5
CASEGAGETQYF	TGCGCCAGTGAGGGGGCTGGAGAGACCCAGTACTTC	TRBJ2-5	TRBD1	NA	TRBV10-2
CASSLDRGQRGYTF	TGTGCCAGCAGCTTGGACAGGGGGCAAAGAGGCTACACCTTC	TRBJ1-2	TRBD1	NA	TRBV5-4
CASRTTGGTEAFF	TGCGCCAGCAGAACTACTGGTGGCACTGAAGCTTTCTTT	TRBJ1-1	NA	once	TRBV5-1
CASSRVARGAQPQHF	TGTGCCAGCAGTAGGGTAGCCCGGGGAGCTCAGCCCCAGCATTTT	TRBJ1-5	NA	NA	TRBV2
CASSLAGQGRETQYF	TGTGCCAGCAGCTTAGCTGGACAGGGTCGAGAGACCCAGTACTTC	TRBJ2-5	TRBD1	NA	TRBV7-9
CASSTRTAGASGANVLTF	TGTGCCAGCAGCACCCGGACAGCAGGGGCCTCTGGGGCCAACGTCCTGACTTTC	TRBJ2-6	NA	NA	TRBV7-8
CASSEAGQGARGYTF	TGTGCCAGCAGTGAAGCGGGCCAGGGGGCGCGTGGCTACACCTTC	TRBJ1-2	TRBD1	NA	TRBV2
CASSFAGTNYGYTF	TGTGCCAGCAGTTTCGCGGGGACCAACTATGGCTACACCTTC	TRBJ1-2	NA	NA	TRBV27
CASSAAGTSQETQYF	TGCGCCAGCAGCGCCGCCGGGACTTCCCAAGAGACCCAGTACTTC	TRBJ2-5	NA	NA	TRBV4-1
CATSREGQGYEQYF	TGTGCCACCAGCAGAGAGGGACAGGGTTACGAGCAGTACTTC	TRBJ2-7	TRBD1	few	TRBV15
CASSRKFGQGDFQPQHF	TGTGCCAGTAGTAGAAAATTCGGACAGGGGGATTTTCAGCCCCAGCATTTT	TRBJ1-5	TRBD1	NA	TRBV19
CATSRNRDRNLEQYF	TGTGCCACCAGCAGAAACCGGGACAGAAATCTCGAGCAGTACTTC	TRBJ2-7	TRBD1	NA	TRBV15
CASSSHGLAGGEYQETQYF	TGTGCCAGCAGCTCTCACGGACTAGCGGGGGGAGAGTACCAAGAGACCCAGTACTTC	TRBJ2-5	TRBD2	NA	TRBV7-8
CATSRVQGTGTEAFF	TGTGCCACCAGCAGAGTCCAAGGGACAGGCACTGAAGCTTTCTTT	TRBJ1-1	TRBD1	NA	TRBV15
CASSYRFGGAPNEQFF	TGTGCCAGCAGTTACCGGTTCGGGGGGGCCCCAAATGAGCAGTTCTTC	TRBJ2-1	TRBD2	NA	TRBV6-5
CASSIRGREQYF	TGTGCCAGCAGCATAAGGGGGCGCGAGCAGTACTTC	TRBJ2-7	TRBD1	NA	TRBV11-2
CASSASGTGGTEAFF	TGTGCCAGCAGTGCCTCCGGGACAGGGGGTACTGAAGCTTTCTTT	TRBJ1-1	TRBD1	NA	TRBV25-1
CASSVGRGVMGETQYF	TGTGCCAGCAGCGTTGGCAGGGGTGTGATGGGAGAGACCCAGTACTTC	TRBJ2-5	NA	few	TRBV7-9
CASSIRQKANYGYTF	TGTGCCAGTAGTATCCGACAGAAAGCTAACTATGGCTACACCTTC	TRBJ1-2	NA	few	TRBV19
CASSLPRDRAYGYTF	TGTGCCAGCAGCTTACCTCGGGACAGGGCCTATGGCTACACCTTC	TRBJ1-2	TRBD1	NA	TRBV7-9
CASMFGSNTGELFF	TGTGCCAGTATGTTCGGTTCGAACACCGGGGAGCTGTTTTTT	TRBJ2-2	NA	NA	TRBV19
CSVGGQGTGELFF	TGCAGCGTTGGGGGGCAGGGCACCGGGGAGCTGTTTTTT	TRBJ2-2	NA	NA	TRBV29-1
CASSTGQIQETQYF	TGTGCCAGCAGCACCGGACAGATCCAAGAGACCCAGTACTTC	TRBJ2-5	NA	NA	TRBV5-4
CASSPRTRTHYEQYF	TGTGCCAGCAGCCCCAGGACTCGTACCCACTACGAGCAGTACTTC	TRBJ2-7	NA	few	TRBV6-6
CASSLQTYGYTF	TGTGCCAGTAGCCTACAGACGTATGGCTACACCTTC	TRBJ1-2	NA	NA	TRBV19
CASSSRDVQPQHF	TGTGCCAGCAGCTCGCGGGACGTTCAGCCCCAGCATTTT	TRBJ1-5	NA	NA	TRBV7-2
CASSQDSGGPTEAFF	TGTGCCAGCAGCCAAGATTCCGGGGGGCCCACTGAAGCTTTCTTT	TRBJ1-1	NA	NA	TRBV4-2
CASGWAGDSPLHF	TGTGCCAGCGGGTGGGCGGGGGATTCACCCCTCCACTTT	TRBJ1-6	NA	NA	TRBV27